This T cell receptor beta chain comes out of a study of T cell responses to AZD1222 COVID-19 vaccine listed by TCRdb under 2021. Broadly, across the study: A total of 230 to 250 trial participants underwent TCR sequencing, of whom approximately 200 had received two doses of AZD1222 and approximately 26 had received two doses of the MenACWY control vaccine. Trial participants were enrolled by age into 18-55, 56-69 and 70-plus year subgroups, with 148, 28 and 57 TCR-sequenced participants respectively.

Beyond this particular receptor, the publication reports: After two AZD1222 doses, spike-specific TCR breadth and depth were significantly higher than at day 0 and than in MenACWY recipients. Participants were mostly white British and included more females than males, and it was suggested by the authors that clonal diversity may have been underestimated. In the small 56-69-year group, the increase in depth fell short of significance, most likely because of low power. Epitopes outside the regions mutated in the B.1.351 and B.1.1.7 variants were reportedly recognized by nearly half of the unique spike-specific TCRs. Because no day 14 peak-response samples were available, the repertoires could be characterized only after the peak T cell response. The vaccine-associated CD4 TCRs covered the entire spike protein, and the dominant responses fell in regions 160-218 and 743-854. Conclusions about previously exposed vaccinees were limited because only six AZD1222 recipients were SARS-CoV-2 seropositive at baseline.

The CDR3 regions of human TCRbeta chains were analyzed by immunosequencing. As for the original processing: Repertoire TCRs were checked for matches against a reference library of SARS-CoV-2-specific TCRs that had been generated using the MIRA antigen-specificity platform. Breadth meant the fraction of unique TCRs that were SARS-CoV-2-associated, whereas depth meant the fraction of total T cells that were SARS-CoV-2-associated. Using the MIRA data, each spike-specific TCR was assigned both to the spike region to which the TCR was reactive and to a CD4 or CD8 class. Log10-transformed breadth and depth values were compared by one-way ANOVA with Sidak's multiple comparisons tests. TCRdb holds this immuneACCESS table with in-frame rearrangements only. Some clones are missing; in checked studies, unresolved V genes explain under half, and the rest has no known cause. The V and J calls and clone size come from that table; D and trimming were worked out from the DNA. A total of 150,000 to 200,000 clones appear in this sample, approximately 87% of them only once. The top ten hold more than 4% of the sample.

In light of the paper, this sample's time point label describes: about 28 days (+/-7) after the second vaccine dose. AZD1222 recipients given second doses at about 4 weeks or at about 12 weeks were pooled, since spike-specific TCR depth and breadth were not found to differ between the two schedules. Vaccinee samples came from UK trials COV001 and COV002, including a single-blind randomized controlled phase 2/3 trial of AZD1222 (ChAdOx1 nCoV-19) in healthy adults. For TCRbeta chain sequencing, PBMC samples were collected from trial participants at day 0 and at day 28 after the second dose. With regard to this clone: There is no known antigen for this receptor. Within one base of it there is no much larger clone, and no base qualities were kept.

The sequence was obtained from an adult who received the AZD1222 COVID-19 vaccine. The material was peripheral blood, obtained 28 days after the second AZD1222 dose.

The DNA reads TGTGCCAGCAGCTTGACAGGGGGCCGGAACACTGAAGCTTTCTTT. Its product reads: CASSLTGGRNTEAFF. This chain joins TRBV7-9 to TRBJ1-1; 10 middle bases align to TRBD1. CDR3 length: 15 amino acids, cysteine to phenylalanine. The DNA shown is the 45-base CDR3, in frame from base 1. Germline trimming amounts to 3 bases on V and 1 base on J, with 2 as the count of junction bases outside the gene matches. In the germline V gene (reference sequence), CDR1 corresponds to SEHNR and CDR2 to FQNEAQ. With the portions outside the CDR3 filled from the reference TRBV7-9 and TRBJ1-1 genes, the complete variable region becomes DTGVSQNPRHKITKRGQNVTFRCDPISEHNRLYWYRQTLGQGPEFLTYFQNEAQLEKSRLLSDRFSAERPKGSFSTLEIQRTEQGDSAMYLCASSLTGGRNTEAFFGQGTRLTVV.